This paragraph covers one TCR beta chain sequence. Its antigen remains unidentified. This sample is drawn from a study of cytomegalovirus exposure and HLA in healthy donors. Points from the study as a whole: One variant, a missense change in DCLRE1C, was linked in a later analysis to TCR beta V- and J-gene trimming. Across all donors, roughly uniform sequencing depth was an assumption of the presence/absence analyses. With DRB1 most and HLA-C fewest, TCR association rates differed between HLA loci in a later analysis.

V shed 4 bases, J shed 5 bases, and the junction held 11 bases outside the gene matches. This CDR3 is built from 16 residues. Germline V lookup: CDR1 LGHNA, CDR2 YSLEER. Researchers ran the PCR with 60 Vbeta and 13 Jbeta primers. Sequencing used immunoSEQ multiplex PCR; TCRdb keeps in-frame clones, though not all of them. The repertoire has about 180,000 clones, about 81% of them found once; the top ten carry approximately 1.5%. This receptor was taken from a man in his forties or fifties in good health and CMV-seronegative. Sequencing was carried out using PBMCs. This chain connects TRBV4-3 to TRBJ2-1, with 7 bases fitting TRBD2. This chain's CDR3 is CASSRTFGGVDNEQFF. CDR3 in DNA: TGCGCCAGCAGCCGAACCTTTGGGGGGGTCGACAATGAGCAGTTCTTC.